These T cell receptor beta chains were read from a single sample in a study of T cell responses to AZD1222 COVID-19 vaccine. Profiling relied on immunoSEQ multiplex PCR, and the TCRdb table lists in-frame clones only, not all of them. The data show about 140,000 clones, around 92% seen once. The input for sequencing was peripheral blood, taken on day 0 of AZD1222 vaccination. All receptors come from an adult in good health. Both conserved end residues are part of each CDR3. A D gene is named only where the DNA matches it firmly. Size is stated for part of the rows, as once, few or many counts, or as a class when the clone is expanded.

V,size,D,J,DNA,CDR3
TRBV10-3,-,TRBD1,TRBJ1-2,TGTGCCATCAGTGAATCGGGACAGGGGAACTATGGCTACACCTTC,CAISESGQGNYGYTF
TRBV11-3,-,-,TRBJ2-2,TGTGCCAGCAGCTCTAGTCGGGGGCCCGGGGAGCTGTTTTTT,CASSSSRGPGELFF
TRBV7-9,-,-,TRBJ1-3,TGTGCCAGCAGCTCTGAGACAGTACGGTCCATATATTTT,CASSSETVRSIYF
TRBV4-1,-,TRBD2,TRBJ2-7,TGCGCCAGCAGCCGAATCGGACTAGCGGGGGGTAGGGGATACGAGCAGTACTTC,CASSRIGLAGGRGYEQYF
TRBV11-2,-,-,TRBJ2-5,TGTGCCAGCAGCTTAGCGGGGGGCCCGGAGGGGACCCAGTACTTC,CASSLAGGPEGTQYF
TRBV15,-,-,TRBJ1-4,TGTGCCACCAGCAGAGACAGGGTCGAGGAAAAACTGTTTTTT,CATSRDRVEEKLFF
TRBV7-2,once,TRBD1,TRBJ1-1,TGTGCCAGCAGCTTAACCCCGACCACAGGGGGGACTGAAGCTTTCTTT,CASSLTPTTGGTEAFF
TRBV2,-,-,TRBJ1-6,TGTGCCAGCAGACTACTAGGGGATAATTCACCCCTCCACTTT,CASRLLGDNSPLHF
TRBV7-2,-,-,TRBJ2-1,TGTGCCAGCAGCTTGACCGGAAATGAGCAGTTCTTC,CASSLTGNEQFF
TRBV28,-,TRBD1,TRBJ2-7,TGTGCCAGCAGCCCTCCTGACAGGGTTGGCGAGCAGTACTTC,CASSPPDRVGEQYF
TRBV5-6,-,-,TRBJ2-3,TGTGCCAGCAGCCCCGAGGGACTTTACCGCACAGATACGCAGTATTTT,CASSPEGLYRTDTQYF
TRBV13,few,-,TRBJ1-1,TGTGCCAGCAGCTTAGTAGGAAAAGCTTTCTTT,CASSLVGKAFF
TRBV7-9,-,-,TRBJ1-2,TGTGCCAGCAGCTTAAATGGAGATGGCTACACCTTC,CASSLNGDGYTF
TRBV19,-,-,TRBJ1-1,TGTGCCAGTGCCAAGGACGGCTACACTGAAGCTTTCTTT,CASAKDGYTEAFF
TRBV18,-,-,TRBJ1-3,TGTGCCAGCTCACCACGGGCGCCCTCTGACTCTGGAAACACCATATATTTT,CASSPRAPSDSGNTIYF
TRBV11-2,once,-,TRBJ1-1,TGTGCCAGCAGCCCTGGGCCCGGGGAGGGAACTGAAGCTTTCTTT,CASSPGPGEGTEAFF
TRBV4-2,-,-,TRBJ2-6,TGTGCCAGCAGCCAAGATCACAGCTCTGGGGCCAACGTCCTGACTTTC,CASSQDHSSGANVLTF
TRBV28,-,-,TRBJ1-5,TGTGCCAGCAGTTTATCCCACAGGGTCAGGCCCCAGCATTTT,CASSLSHRVRPQHF
TRBV24-1,-,TRBD1,TRBJ1-1,TGTGCCACCGGTGACAGGGGCTACACTGAAGCTTTCTTT,CATGDRGYTEAFF
TRBV30,-,-,TRBJ1-2,TGTGCCTGGAGTGTACTGGGGGCCTATGGCTACACCTTC,CAWSVLGAYGYTF
TRBV15,-,-,TRBJ1-5,TGTGCCACCAGCAGAGATGTTGTGGGGCATCAGCCCCAGCATTTT,CATSRDVVGHQPQHF
TRBV7-8,few,TRBD2,TRBJ2-1,TGTGCCAGCAGCCGAACCATCATTAGCGGGAGGACCTACAATGAGCAGTTCTTC,CASSRTIISGRTYNEQFF
TRBV6-5,-,TRBD1,TRBJ1-5,TGTGCCAGCATCACGACAGGGAACAGCAATCAGCCCCAGCATTTT,CASITTGNSNQPQHF
TRBV10-2,-,TRBD1,TRBJ1-1,TGCGCCAGTGGACCGGGACAGGGGCTGGCCACTGAAGCTTTCTTT,CASGPGQGLATEAFF
TRBV5-1,-,-,TRBJ1-1,TGCGCCAGCAGTCTTGGCCGGACTGTAGGCACTGAAGCTTTCTTT,CASSLGRTVGTEAFF
TRBV19,few,TRBD1,TRBJ1-6,TGTGCCAGTAGTAGCCGACAGGGAAGGGGTTCACCCCTCCACTTT,CASSSRQGRGSPLHF
TRBV19,-,-,TRBJ1-2,TGTGCCAGTAGGACATCCGGACGGCACTATGGCTACACCTTC,CASRTSGRHYGYTF
TRBV11-2,-,-,TRBJ2-7,TGTGCCAGCAGCTCGACTTCCCAGGGATACGAGCAGTACTTC,CASSSTSQGYEQYF
TRBV7-2,few,TRBD2,TRBJ2-5,TGTGCCAGCAGCTCGACTAGCGGGAAGACCCAGTACTTC,CASSSTSGKTQYF
TRBV6-5,-,TRBD1,TRBJ1-6,TGTGCCAGCCGGGACAGGGATAATTCACCCCTCCACTTT,CASRDRDNSPLHF
TRBV7-9,once,-,TRBJ1-1,TGTGCCAGCAGCTTAGTAATCTGGTCAGCAACAATAGGGAACACTGAAGCTTTCTTT,CASSLVIWSATIGNTEAFF
TRBV6-1,once,-,TRBJ2-7,TGTGCCAGCAGTGAGCTAAAGACTAGCGAGCAGTACTTC,CASSELKTSEQYF
TRBV12-3/TRBV12-4,-,TRBD1,TRBJ1-2,TGTGCCAGCAGTTTAATGGACAGGGATGGCTACACCTTC,CASSLMDRDGYTF
TRBV28,-,-,TRBJ1-5,TGTGCCAGCAGTATAATGATGGGCGGGGGTAGCAATCAGCCCCAGCATTTT,CASSIMMGGGSNQPQHF
TRBV19,-,-,TRBJ2-2,TGTGCCAGTAGTATAGGTGGTAGCGGAACCGGGGAGCTGTTTTTT,CASSIGGSGTGELFF
TRBV27,once,-,TRBJ2-4,TGTGCCAGCAGTCCATCCCGGGGGCGGGACATTCAGTACTTC,CASSPSRGRDIQYF
TRBV5-4,-,-,TRBJ2-6,TGTGCCAGCAGCTTGGAGTTTACCTCTGGGGCCAACGTCCTGACTTTC,CASSLEFTSGANVLTF
TRBV15,-,-,TRBJ1-1,TGTGCCACCAGCAGAGATTACGCGGGGAACACTGAAGCTTTCTTT,CATSRDYAGNTEAFF
TRBV18,-,TRBD1,TRBJ1-2,TGTGCCAGCTCACAGGGACAGGGCCGGGACTATGGCTACACCTTC,CASSQGQGRDYGYTF
TRBV2,-,-,TRBJ2-5,TGTGCCAGCAGTGTTAGAGGAGCGCTACAAGAGACCCAGTACTTC,CASSVRGALQETQYF
TRBV5-4,-,TRBD1,TRBJ1-2,TGTGCCAGCAGGGTCCGGGACAGAACCTTTAACTATGGCTACACCTTC,CASRVRDRTFNYGYTF
TRBV7-9,once,TRBD1,TRBJ1-5,TGTGCCAGCAGCAACACCGACTTAAGGGACAGGGGGTATCCTAGCAATCAGCCCCAGCATTTT,CASSNTDLRDRGYPSNQPQHF
TRBV19,-,-,TRBJ1-4,TGTGCCAGTAGTTTGGCGGTGACGAATGAAAAACTGTTTTTT,CASSLAVTNEKLFF
TRBV7-2,-,TRBD2,TRBJ2-5,TGTGCCAGCAGCTTAGAAGGTTGGGGAGGGATGGAGACCCAGTACTTC,CASSLEGWGGMETQYF
TRBV15,few,-,TRBJ1-2,TGTGCCACCAGCAGTGCTCGGACAGCTAACTATGGCTACACCTTC,CATSSARTANYGYTF
TRBV3-1/TRBV3-2,-,TRBD1,TRBJ1-6,TGTGCCAGCAGGACAGGGAGTAATTCACCCCTCCACTTT,CASRTGSNSPLHF
TRBV4-1,-,-,TRBJ1-2,TGCGCCAGCAGCCAATCCCCGTGGACGCCGGTAAGGAATGGCTACACCTTC,CASSQSPWTPVRNGYTF
TRBV3-1/TRBV3-2,-,TRBD2,TRBJ2-5,TGTGCCAGCAGCCAAGTGGCTAGCGGGAGTACAGAGACCCAGTACTTC,CASSQVASGSTETQYF
TRBV18,-,-,TRBJ1-1,TGTGCCAGCTCCCAGGGACTTCGGACTGAAGCTTTCTTT,CASSQGLRTEAFF
TRBV5-8,-,-,TRBJ1-1,TGTGCCAGCAGCCCAATAGCATTACGGAACACTGAAGCTTTCTTT,CASSPIALRNTEAFF
TRBV6-1,-,-,TRBJ2-1,TGTGCCAGCAGTGAAAATACAGTGCGCAATGAGCAGTTCTTC,CASSENTVRNEQFF
TRBV3-1/TRBV3-2,once,-,TRBJ1-5,TGTGCCAGCAGCCAAGGAGGGGCCTATAGCAATCAGCCCCAGCATTTT,CASSQGGAYSNQPQHF
TRBV6-5,once,-,TRBJ2-3,TGTGCCAGCAGTACCCCAGGGAAGAGCACAGATACGCAGTATTTT,CASSTPGKSTDTQYF
TRBV6-5,-,-,TRBJ1-1,TGTGCCAGCAGCCCACGACAGTCGAACACTGAAGCTTTCTTT,CASSPRQSNTEAFF
TRBV7-6,-,TRBD2,TRBJ2-1,TGTGCCAGCAGCTTAATCCCCTCCGGGACTAGCGGAGAGCAGTTCTTC,CASSLIPSGTSGEQFF
TRBV7-9,once,TRBD2,TRBJ2-1,TGTGCCAGCAGCTCCGGAATTACAGCGGGAAACTACAATGAGCAGTTCTTC,CASSSGITAGNYNEQFF